The 16 T cell receptor beta chains reported below all come from one sample, sequenced in a study of regulatory T cells in long-lasting Graves disease. Time point meaning: persistent/refractory GD, antithyroid drugs over 5 years with positive TRAb. RNA extracted from PBMCs served as the sequencing template. Through Arm-PCR of CDR3 regions and iRepertoire HTBI primers, TCR beta libraries were built. TCRdb re-called the multiplex PCR reads through MiXCR, storing one row per CDR3 protein. The profile shows 400,000 to 500,000 distinct CDR3 sequences, about 20% of them singletons. The source material was peripheral blood mononuclear cells (PBMCs), sampled when the disease was refractory, from a patient treated with antithyroid drugs. The receptors here all came from a female donor with Graves disease.

This clonotype was counted only a few times. The chain recombines TRBV10-3 with TRBJ1-5; the D gene is possibly TRBD1 (5 bases). The V end was cut by 5 bases, the J end by 4 bases, with 9 bases between. The CDR3 runs to 13 residues. In germline, CDR1 is ENHRY, CDR2 SYGVKD. As DNA, the CDR3 is TGTGCCATCAGTCAGGGCCCGAATCAGCCCCAGCATTTT. This sequence encodes CAISQGPNQPQHF.

V is TRBV29-1 and J is TRBJ1-1; unclear D gene. V was clipped by 8 bases and J by 1 base, with 11 bases between them. Per germline, CDR1 SQVTM and CDR2 ANQGSEA. There are 12 residues in the CDR3. The DNA of the CDR3 is TGCAGCACCCGTAGGAGGAACACTGAAGCTTTCTTT. Residues: CSTRRRNTEAFF.

Remarks on this clonotype: A much larger clone differs from this one at a single base, so this may be a read error. The J gene is TRBJ1-2, the V gene TRBV11-2; D unclear. The V end was cut by 9 bases, the J end by 4 bases, with 18 bases between. The CDR3 contains 14 residues. Germline CDR1 reads SGHAT; CDR2 reads FQNNGV. CDR3 sequence (DNA): TGTGCCAGTGTTGGAGGACCGAGGTCCTATGGCTACACCTTC. Encoded protein: CASVGGPRSYGYTF.

This clonotype was counted many times. This sequence joins TRBV28 and TRBJ1-1; TRBD1 might be the D (6 bases). This CDR3 has 16 amino acids. Germline CDR1 and CDR2: MDHEN and SYDVKM. V lost 6 bases to trimming and J lost 0 bases, with 17 bases between them. Written as DNA, the CDR3 is TGTGCCAGCAGCACTCCTTTCCAGGGGATGAACACTGAAGCTTTCTTT. Protein sequence: CASSTPFQGMNTEAFF.

This clonotype was recorded at least ten times. The V and J genes are TRBV2 and TRBJ1-2; D call uncertain. Trimming cost V 11 bases and J 8 bases, with 15 bases left between them. The germline V gene encodes CDR1 SNHLY and CDR2 FYNNEI. The CDR3 length is 11 residues. CDR3 protein: CAATDSGGYTF. CDR3 bases: TGTGCCGCAACAGATTCGGGAGGCTACACCTTC.

This clonotype has ten or more counts. The chain carries TRBV27 and TRBJ1-4; D gene uncertain. The CDR3 length is 14 residues. V dropped 4 bases and J dropped 2 bases, with 8 bases sitting between them. The germline V gene encodes CDR1 MNHEY and CDR2 SMNVEV (reference sequence). CDR3 amino acids: CASSWLGTNEKLFF. The CDR3 nucleotides are TGTGCCAGCAGTTGGTTGGGGACTAATGAAAAACTGTTTTTT.

V gene TRBV12-3 or TRBV12-4 combines with J gene TRBJ1-6; no definite D call. The CDR3 extends over 12 amino acids. V was cut by 5 bases and J by 10 bases, with 9 bases left in between. Here the CDR3 reads CASSRIGSPLHF. The CDR3, as DNA: TGTGCCAGCAGTCGGATTGGGTCACCCCTCCACTTT.

The chain links TRBV10-3 to TRBJ2-7, with D perhaps TRBD1 or TRBD2 (6 bases each). V was trimmed by 8 bases and J by 0 bases, leaving 17 bases between them. This CDR3 spans 15 amino acids. Germline CDR1 is ENHRY and CDR2 is SYGVKD. CDR3: CAIRPQGLPSYEQYF. As DNA, the CDR3 is TGTGCCATCCGCCCACAGGGACTCCCCTCCTACGAGCAGTACTTC.

Ten or more counts support this clonotype. V is TRBV6-1 and J is TRBJ2-5; D call uncertain. The length of the CDR3 is 14 residues. Trimming stripped 7 bases from V and 4 bases from J, with 16 bases between. Germline V CDR1 and CDR2: MNHNS, SASEGT. Here the CDR3 DNA reads TGTGCCAGCAACCTCAGAGTTAAGGCAGAGACCCAGTACTTC. Translation gives CASNLRVKAETQYF.

This clonotype was observed at least ten times. The chain is built from TRBV3-1 and TRBJ1-2; D call uncertain. Germline CDR1 and CDR2: LGHDT and YNNKEL (reference sequence). V lost 0 bases and J lost 8, with 19 bases in between. There are 16 residues in the CDR3. In nucleotides, the CDR3 is TGTGCCAGCAGCCAAGATAGAGGGTTCCTTGTGGACGGCTACACCTTC. This gives the protein CASSQDRGFLVDGYTF.

This clonotype was seen only a few times. The CDR3 DNA reads TGTGCCAGCAGTCCTAAGACGGATTCCTACGAGCAGTACTTC. Translation gives CASSPKTDSYEQYF. The rearrangement uses TRBV25-1 and TRBJ2-7, with D unresolved. CDR1 and CDR2 from the germline V gene are MGHDK and SYGVNS. V was cut by 5 bases and J by 1 base, with 12 bases left in between. This CDR3 comprises 14 residues.

Ten or more counts support this clonotype. The rearrangement uses TRBV11-2 and TRBJ2-5; D not resolved. The germline V gene has CDR1 SGHAT and CDR2 FQNNGV. V was trimmed by 1 base and J by 5 bases, leaving 14 bases between them. The CDR3 has 15 amino acids. This chain's CDR3 is CASSLGRRLGETQYF. CDR3 DNA: TGTGCCAGCAGCTTAGGGCGCCGACTTGGGGAGACCCAGTACTTC. The full variable domain, rest sourced from reference TRBV11-2 and TRBJ2-5, is EAGVAQSPRYKIIEKRQSVAFWCNPISGHATLYWYQQILGQGPKLLIQFQNNGVVDDSQLPKDRFSAERLKGVDSTLKIQPAKLEDSAVYLCASSLGRRLGETQYFGPGTRLLVL.

This clonotype was detected many times. The chain couples TRBV6-5 to TRBJ1-2; a possible D gene is TRBD1 (6 bases). Trimming took off 4 bases at V and 4 bases at J, with 13 bases between the two ends. The CDR3 has 14 residues. Germline V gene lookup returns CDR1 MNHEY and CDR2 SVGAGI. Here the CDR3 DNA reads TGTGCCAGCAGTTCTTCAGGGGCGACCTATGGCTACACCTTC. It encodes CASSSSGATYGYTF.

This clonotype was counted a few times. This chain uses TRBV9 with TRBJ1-2, with D perhaps matching TRBD1 (5 bases). The CDR3 consists of 14 residues. V was shortened by 4 bases and J by 6 bases, with 16 bases between the two germline ends. The germline gives CDR1 SGDLS, CDR2 YYNGEE. The CDR3 coding sequence is TGTGCCAGCAGCCTCAAATTGGGGGTCGATGGCTACACCTTC. It encodes CASSLKLGVDGYTF.

The sample holds many counts of this clonotype. The rearrangement uses TRBV28 and TRBJ1-1; D gene ambiguous. Germline-derived CDR1 and CDR2 are MDHEN and SYDVKM. The CDR3 loop spans 13 amino acids. Trimming shortened V by 6 bases and J by 1 base, and 9 bases separated the two germline ends. CDR3 sequence (DNA): TGTGCCAGCAGCTCCCGGGGGAACACTGAAGCTTTCTTT. Translation: CASSSRGNTEAFF. The whole variable domain, remainder taken from reference TRBV28 and TRBJ1-1, is DVKVTQSSRYLVKRTGEKVFLECVQDMDHENMFWYRQDPGLGLRLIYFSYDVKMKEKGDIPEGYSVSREKKERFSLILESASTNQTSMYLCASSSRGNTEAFFGQGTRLTVV.

This clonotype occurred many times. This rearrangement joins TRBV5-1 to TRBJ1-2; D ambiguous. The CDR3 is 14 residues long. V was clipped by 4 bases and J by 2 bases, with 12 bases between them. Germline CDR1 and CDR2: SGHRS and YFSETQ. This CDR3 is CASSPTGVNYGYTF. The CDR3 region has the DNA TGCGCCAGCAGCCCCACCGGAGTAAACTATGGCTACACCTTC.